The T cell receptor (beta chain) under discussion was sequenced for a study of shared clonotypes between healthy human individuals. As for the study in general: Each donor contributed plates that comprised three CD4 naive, three CD4 memory, two CD8 naive and one CD8 memory.

The data were produced by immunoSEQ multiplex PCR, yet TCRdb's version contains in-frame clones alone and is incomplete. The sample holds 2 million to 2.5 million clones, around 90% seen once. For this clone: What it recognizes is unknown.

General study points: Rarefaction indicated that sorted-subset sequencing remained incomplete although depth was large.

V trimming: 4 bases; J trimming: 2 bases; junction bases outside the gene matches: 3. The CDR3 spans 14 residues. Germline V gives CDR1 SGHRS, CDR2 YFSETQ. The source of this sequence is a man between 18 and 35 years old in good health. Some clones in this sample may be carry-over from other donors' samples. Sequences were obtained from naive CD4+ T cells from PBMCs. The subset: CD45RA+ positively selected. This chain links TRBV5-1 with TRBJ2-7; 10 bases are shared with TRBD2. The CDR3 bases are TGCGCCAGCAGCGGGACTAGCGAAGCCTACGAGCAGTACTTC. Its protein is CASSGTSEAYEQYF.